This TCR beta chain was obtained from a study of cytomegalovirus exposure and HLA in healthy donors. Study-wide results and caveats: CMV antigen specificity was confirmed in vitro for a few CMV-associated chains. One later analysis, an examination of the 100 to 150 validation repertoires, found that first-cohort TCR clusters tended to co-occur in them.

The repertoire was sequenced with immunoSEQ multiplex PCR; TCRdb's copy has only in-frame clones and lacks some. Here the sample spans 65,000 to 90,000 clones, approximately 90% being singletons. To note about this clone: The antigen is undetermined.

The CDR3 length is 15 residues. Germline loops: CDR1 MNHEY, CDR2 SMNVEV (reference sequence). Trimming cost V 0 bases and J 3 bases, with 12 bases left between them. The genes are TRBV27 and TRBJ2-7; D not resolved. The clonotype originates from a young woman in good health and CMV-seropositive. Input material: PBMCs. CDR3 amino acids: CASSLSLQPVYEQYF. The CDR3 bases are TGTGCCAGCAGTTTATCATTACAACCCGTCTACGAGCAGTACTTC.